This T cell receptor (beta chain) was recorded in a study of T-cell reconstitution after alpha-beta-depleted transplantation in children. This clonotype has at least ten counts. Unique molecular identifiers were used in preparing the TCRbeta library. TCRdb reprocessed the PCR reads via MiXCR and lists one record per CDR3 protein. The sample records approximately 490,000 distinct CDR3 sequences, 12% being singletons. The germline V gene has CDR1 SGHRS and CDR2 YFSETQ. The CDR3 length is 18 residues. V was clipped by 4 bases and J by 1 base; unmatched bases: 12. The receptor was derived from a human donor who donated a stem cell graft to a child with combined immunodeficiency. The sequenced sample was PBMCs from the stem cell graft donor, obtained from the stem cell graft. The chain couples TRBV5-1 to TRBJ1-1; 11 nucleotides match TRBD1. For the CDR3, the DNA is TGCGCCAGCAGCGTAGGACAGGGGGCCGTAATGAGGAACACTGAAGCTTTCTTT. Amino acids: CASSVGQGAVMRNTEAFF.